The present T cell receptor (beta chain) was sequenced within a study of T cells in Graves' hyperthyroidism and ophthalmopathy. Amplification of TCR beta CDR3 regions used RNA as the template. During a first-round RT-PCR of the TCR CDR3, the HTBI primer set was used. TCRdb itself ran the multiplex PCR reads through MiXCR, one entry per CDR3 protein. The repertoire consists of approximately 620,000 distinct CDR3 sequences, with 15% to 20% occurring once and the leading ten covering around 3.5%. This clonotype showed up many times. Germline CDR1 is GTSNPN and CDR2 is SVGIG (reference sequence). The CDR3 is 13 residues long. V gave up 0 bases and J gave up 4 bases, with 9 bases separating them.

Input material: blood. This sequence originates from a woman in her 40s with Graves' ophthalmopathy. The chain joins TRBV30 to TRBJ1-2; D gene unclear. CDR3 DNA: TGTGCCTGGAGTGTACAAGGCACCTATGGCTACACCTTC. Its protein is CAWSVQGTYGYTF.